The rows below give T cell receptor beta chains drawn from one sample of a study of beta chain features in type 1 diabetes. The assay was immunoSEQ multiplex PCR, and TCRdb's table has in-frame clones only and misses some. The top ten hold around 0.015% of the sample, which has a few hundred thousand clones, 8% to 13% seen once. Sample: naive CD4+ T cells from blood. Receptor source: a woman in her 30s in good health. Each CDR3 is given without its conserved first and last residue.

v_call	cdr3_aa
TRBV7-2	ASSFVDQETQY
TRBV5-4	ASSSQGKETQY
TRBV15	ATSRGGDFYNEQF
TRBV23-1	ASSHPPGSGANVLT
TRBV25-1	ASNSAYEQY
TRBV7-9	ASSWGVAGGVTDTQY
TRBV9	ASSPRGAGGSYEQY
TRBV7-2	ASSLGTVRTYEQY
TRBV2	ASSEDRRYTDTQY
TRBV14	ASSQRGTSGNTIY
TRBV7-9	ASSQGGSGGRNEQF
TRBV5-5	ASSFSSTGFRSGANVLT
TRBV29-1	SAGGGRAGDTQY
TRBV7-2	ASSLARGQSGYGYT
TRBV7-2	ASSLIGRLGEQF
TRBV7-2	ASSHGTGTGYT
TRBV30	AWKGGSRGTDTQY
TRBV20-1	SATGSYEQY
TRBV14	ASSQSGLYGYT
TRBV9	ASSSRTGTTEQY